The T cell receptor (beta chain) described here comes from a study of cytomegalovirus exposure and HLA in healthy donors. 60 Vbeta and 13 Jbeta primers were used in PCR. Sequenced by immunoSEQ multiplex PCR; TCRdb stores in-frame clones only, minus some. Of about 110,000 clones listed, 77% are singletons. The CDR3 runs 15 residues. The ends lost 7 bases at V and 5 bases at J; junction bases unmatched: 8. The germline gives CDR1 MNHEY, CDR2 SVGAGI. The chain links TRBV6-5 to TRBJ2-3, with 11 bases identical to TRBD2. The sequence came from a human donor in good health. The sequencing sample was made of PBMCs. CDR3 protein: CASTEVGLAGDTQYF. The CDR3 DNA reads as TGTGCCAGCACCGAAGTCGGACTAGCGGGAGATACGCAGTATTTT.